Listed here are 29 T cell receptor beta chains from one sample, sequenced in a study of blood T cell repertoires in COVID-19. Generated by immunoSEQ multiplex PCR, the TCRdb table keeps only in-frame clones and is missing some. Of 110,000 to 150,000 clones in the sample, roughly 80% were seen once. The sample was peripheral blood. The receptors shown here come from a man between 70 and 80 years old who had recovered from COVID-19.

CDR3 nucleotides: TGTGCCAGCAGTTTCGGGAGTGCTACCGGGGAGCTGTTTTTT. Protein: CASSFGSATGELFF. This sequence joins TRBV27 and TRBJ2-2, with D perhaps matching TRBD2 (6 bases). The germline CDR1 and CDR2 sequences are MNHEY and SMNVEV (reference sequence). V was shortened by 3 bases and J by 5 bases, with 10 bases between the two germline ends. This CDR3 has 14 amino acids.

The rearrangement links TRBV10-1 to TRBJ2-7; tentatively, D is TRBD2 (6 bases). CDR3 size: 16 residues. V was shortened by 6 bases and J by 9 bases, with 27 bases between the two germline ends. Germline V gives CDR1 WNHNN, CDR2 SYGVQD (reference sequence). CDR3 in DNA: TGCGCCAGCAGCGGATCCGCCACGACTAGATTATCTAGGCAGTACTTC. Its translation: CASSGSATTRLSRQYF.

The V call is TRBV12-3 or TRBV12-4, the J call TRBJ2-7; D possibly corresponds to TRBD1 (5 bases). V gave up 5 bases and J gave up 6 bases, with 14 bases separating them. CDR3 length: 13 residues. The CDR3 sequence is CASSPIGRGEQYF. The CDR3 DNA follows: TGTGCCAGCAGTCCCATTGGTAGGGGCGAGCAGTACTTC.

The chain links TRBV6-1 to TRBJ1-5; 9 nucleotides align to TRBD1. Germline values: CDR1 MNHNS, CDR2 SASEGT. This CDR3 has 16 amino acids. V gave up 3 bases and J gave up 3 bases; unmatched junction bases: 6. Here the CDR3 reads CASSDRTGVFNQPQHF. The CDR3 DNA follows: TGTGCCAGCAGTGACAGGACAGGGGTTTTCAATCAGCCCCAGCATTTT.

This rearrangement joins TRBV24-1 to TRBJ2-2, with 10 bases identical to TRBD2. Germline V lookup: CDR1 KGHDR, CDR2 SFDVKD. There are 16 residues in the CDR3. V shed 2 bases, J shed 3 bases, and the junction held 2 bases outside the gene matches. CDR3 residues: CATSDSLAGDTGELFF. The CDR3 DNA sequence: TGTGCCACCAGTGATTCCCTAGCGGGGGACACCGGGGAGCTGTTTTTT.

This clone showed up just once. CDR3 residues: CASIGAAGTGNEQFF. In DNA form, the CDR3 reads TGCGCCAGCATAGGGGCAGCGGGAACGGGCAATGAGCAGTTCTTC. This sequence joins TRBV4-1 and TRBJ2-1, with 7 positions matching TRBD2. CDR3 size: 15 residues. Germline assignment: CDR1 MGHRA and CDR2 YSYEKL. With V trimmed by 7 bases and J by 6 bases, 12 bases remained unmatched.

The chain recombines TRBV7-9 with TRBJ2-3; TRBD2 matches at 12 bases. Germline lookup yields CDR1 SEHNR and CDR2 FQNEAQ (reference sequence). CDR3 length equals 15 residues. With 5 bases clipped from V and 3 bases from J, the junction kept 3 bases outside the gene matches. CDR3 nucleotide sequence: TGTGCCAGCAGCATGACTAGCGGGAGAACAGATACGCAGTATTTT. Translation: CASSMTSGRTDTQYF.

This clone was seen a few times. The V and J genes are TRBV29-1 and TRBJ2-7; D not resolved. Between the trimmed V and J ends, which lost 6 bases and 5 bases, there was a span of 11 bases. The CDR3 loop spans 11 amino acids. Per germline, CDR1 SQVTM and CDR2 ANQGSEA. CDR3 sequence (DNA): TGCAGCGTCCGGTGGGCCGACGAGCAGTACTTC. It translates to CSVRWADEQYF.

The V and J genes are TRBV4-1 and TRBJ1-4, with D possibly being TRBD1 (6 bases). Trimming took 4 bases from V and 12 from J, leaving 15 bases between them. The CDR3 is 13 residues long. Looked up from germline, CDR1 is MGHRA and CDR2 is YSYEKL. The chain's CDR3 is CASSLNRALELFF. CDR3 nucleotides: TGCGCCAGCAGCCTTAACAGGGCTCTGGAACTGTTTTTT.

This clone showed up just a few times. V usage is TRBV15 and J usage is TRBJ1-6; D remains ambiguous. Trimming pared 3 bases from V and 0 bases from J, leaving 6 bases between. The CDR3 has 15 amino acids. CDR1 is LNHNV and CDR2 is YYDKDF in the germline V gene (reference sequence). The CDR3 region is CATSSVDSYNSPLHF. CDR3 DNA sequence: TGTGCCACCAGCAGTGTAGACTCCTATAATTCACCCCTCCACTTT.

The chain combines TRBV2 with TRBJ1-1; 8 nucleotides match TRBD1. The junction had 9 bases not matched to a gene; V was cut back by 6 bases and J by 6 bases. The CDR3 totals 14 residues. Germline V gene sequence: CDR1 SNHLY, CDR2 FYNNEI. The DNA of the CDR3 is TGTGCCAGCAGCCTCCTCGGACAGGGCTCTGAAGCTTTCTTT. Protein product: CASSLLGQGSEAFF.

The sample holds a few counts of this clone. This CDR3 reads CASSLTGTVYNEQFF. Written as DNA, the CDR3 is TGTGCCAGCAGCTTAACCGGGACAGTTTACAATGAGCAGTTCTTC. This chain links TRBV7-2 with TRBJ2-1; 7 bases are a match to TRBD1. CDR1 is SGHTA and CDR2 is FQGNSA in the germline V gene. V lost 2 bases to trimming and J lost 4 bases; unmatched junction nucleotides: 5. The CDR3 sequence is 15 residues long.

The chain has TRBV18 and TRBJ2-7, with 7 bases identical to TRBD2. The germline CDR1 and CDR2 sequences are KGHSH and LQKENI. V dropped 3 bases and J dropped 2; count of bases not matched to a gene: 4. There are 14 residues in the CDR3. Here the CDR3 DNA reads TGTGCCAGCTCACCGGGGGGGGGACCCTACGAGCAGTACTTC. Translating it yields CASSPGGGPYEQYF. The full variable domain, with the rest looked up from reference TRBV18 and TRBJ2-7, is NAGVMQNPRHLVRRRGQEARLRCSPMKGHSHVYWYRQLPEEGLKFMVYLQKENIIDESGMPKERFSAEFPKEGPSILRIQQVVRGDSAAYFCASSPGGGPYEQYFGPGTRLTVT.

About this clone: Relative to the germline gene, one junction end is altered; a read error may explain this. This rearrangement joins TRBV7-2 to TRBJ1-2; 8 nucleotides match TRBD1. The CDR3 is 11 residues long. CDR1 is SGHTA, CDR2 FQGNSA, per germline. This chain's CDR3 is CASSLGPGQEF. The CDR3 nucleotides are TGTGCCAGCAGCTTGGGCCCGGGACAGGAATTC.

A few counts support this clone. The CDR3 region is CASSSGTVQVWETQYF. Written as DNA, the CDR3 is TGTGCCAGCAGTTCAGGAACAGTACAAGTATGGGAGACCCAGTACTTC. The J gene is TRBJ2-5, the V gene TRBV27; D gene ambiguous. The CDR3 has 16 amino acids. The V gene lost 4 bases and the J gene lost 5 bases, with 20 bases spanning the gap. Germline V CDR1 and CDR2: MNHEY, SMNVEV (reference sequence).

This clone was picked up one time. The V gene is TRBV6-2 or TRBV6-3, the J gene TRBJ2-7; D gene unclear. This CDR3 is 13 amino acids long. V was clipped by 5 bases and J by 1 base, with 9 bases between them. Germline V lookup: CDR1 MNHEY, CDR2 SVGEGT. CDR3 nucleotides: TGTGCCAGCAGTCACCTCGGGTCCTACGAGCAGTACTTC. As protein: CASSHLGSYEQYF.

This clone was observed once. CDR3 sequence reads: CASSLDRVQETQYF. The DNA of the CDR3 is TGCGCCAGCAGCCTGGACAGGGTACAGGAGACCCAGTACTTC. The rearrangement joins TRBV5-1 to TRBJ2-5, with TRBD1 matching 8 bases. The V gene's germline CDR1 is SGHRS and CDR2 YFSETQ. The CDR3 spans 14 residues. The junction had 7 bases not matched to a gene; V was cut back by 4 bases and J by 5 bases.

The V gene is TRBV7-3, the J gene TRBJ2-1; possibly TRBD2 for D (6 bases). V gave up 5 bases and J gave up 8 bases, with 25 bases separating them. CDR3 length: 17 amino acids. CDR1 is SGHTA and CDR2 is FQGTGA in the germline V gene. The CDR3 DNA reads TGTGCCAGCAGCCCATCCCCGATGACCGGGAGAAGAGATGAGCAGTTCTTC. Translating it yields CASSPSPMTGRRDEQFF.

The CDR3 is CASSLDPSGSYEQYF. The CDR3 region has the DNA TGTGCCAGCAGCTTGGATCCTAGCGGGAGTTACGAGCAGTACTTC. The chain links TRBV5-5 to TRBJ2-7; 10 bases line up with TRBD2. There are 15 residues in the CDR3. Germline CDR1 and CDR2: SGHKS and YYEKEE (reference sequence). Trimming removed 0 bases from V and 4 bases from J; junction bases left unmatched: 4.

V and J are TRBV7-3 and TRBJ2-3; a possible D gene is TRBD2 (6 bases). The V and J ends lost 2 bases and 0 bases respectively, with 12 bases between them. The CDR3 has 16 amino acids. The V gene's germline CDR1 is SGHTA and CDR2 FQGTGA. The CDR3 DNA reads as TGTGCCAGCAGCTTAGGGCGGGGCCTTAGCACAGATACGCAGTATTTT. Translated, it gives CASSLGRGLSTDTQYF.

The chain uses TRBV6-5 and TRBJ2-5; a possible D gene is TRBD2 (6 bases). This CDR3 is 15 amino acids long. Germline loops: CDR1 MNHEY, CDR2 SVGAGI. Trimming stripped 6 bases from V and 3 bases from J, with 17 bases between. The CDR3 spells CASRAPGLLKETQYF. In DNA, the CDR3 is TGTGCCAGCAGGGCACCGGGACTCCTTAAAGAGACCCAGTACTTC.

The rearrangement joins TRBV7-9 to TRBJ2-2, with TRBD1 matching over 9 bases. CDR3 size: 17 residues. Unmatched junction bases numbered 9, after V lost 4 bases and J lost 3 bases. Germline-derived CDR1 and CDR2 are SEHNR and FQNEAQ (reference sequence). The CDR3 DNA reads as TGTGCCAGCAGCTCCCCACAGGGGGCGCTGTACACCGGGGAGCTGTTTTTT. Its translation: CASSSPQGALYTGELFF.

This clone was seen once. The V and J genes are TRBV27 and TRBJ1-2; the D gene is possibly TRBD1 (5 bases). V shed 5 bases and J shed 4 bases, with 26 bases lying between them. The CDR3 runs 18 residues. Germline V gives CDR1 MNHEY, CDR2 SMNVEV (reference sequence). The CDR3 sequence: CASSQRQGPNPLTYGYTF. Written as DNA, the CDR3 is TGTGCCAGCAGTCAGCGTCAGGGTCCCAACCCATTAACCTATGGCTACACCTTC.

J is TRBJ1-2 and V is TRBV6-5, with D perhaps matching TRBD1 (6 bases). Germline-derived CDR1 and CDR2 are MNHEY and SVGAGI. Deletions cut 0 bases from V and 12 bases from J, with 14 bases between. The CDR3 runs to 13 residues. The CDR3 reads CASSYSRQGRDTF. The CDR3 bases are TGTGCCAGCAGTTACTCGCGGCAGGGGAGGGACACCTTC.

This clone was picked up one time. The chain joins TRBV10-3 to TRBJ1-1; the D is unclear. Trimming removed 4 bases from V and 1 base from J, with 7 bases in between. CDR1 is ENHRY, CDR2 SYGVKD, per germline. The length of the CDR3 is 13 residues. The CDR3 nucleotides read TGTGCCATCAGTGGCCGGGGGAACACTGAAGCTTTCTTT. Translating gives CAISGRGNTEAFF.

The chain employs TRBV18 and TRBJ1-3; D call uncertain. V shed 2 bases and J shed 5 bases, with 13 bases lying between them. Germline V lookup: CDR1 KGHSH, CDR2 LQKENI. This CDR3 is 15 amino acids long. The CDR3 coding sequence is TGTGCCAGCTCACCAGGCAGCCCGGGGAGAAACACCATATATTTT. This sequence encodes CASSPGSPGRNTIYF. Using reference TRBV18 and TRBJ1-3 for the parts outside the CDR3, the full variable domain is NAGVMQNPRHLVRRRGQEARLRCSPMKGHSHVYWYRQLPEEGLKFMVYLQKENIIDESGMPKERFSAEFPKEGPSILRIQQVVRGDSAAYFCASSPGSPGRNTIYFGEGSWLTVV.

The rearrangement uses TRBV10-3 and TRBJ2-7, with no clear D. Germline V gene sequence: CDR1 ENHRY, CDR2 SYGVKD. Trimming removed 7 bases at V and 3 bases at J, with 10 bases between. CDR3 length: 12 amino acids. CDR3 nucleotides: TGTGCCATCAAGTCGGCGGACTACGAGCAGTACTTC. Residues: CAIKSADYEQYF.

The V call is TRBV27, the J call TRBJ2-7, with D maybe TRBD2 (5 bases). The CDR3 has 18 residues. V gave up 2 bases and J gave up 0 bases, with 20 bases separating them. CDR1 and CDR2 (germline): MNHEY, SMNVEV (reference sequence). In DNA, the CDR3 is TGTGCCAGCAGTTTACAACCCCCGAGTCGGGATTACTCCTACGAGCAGTACTTC. Protein product: CASSLQPPSRDYSYEQYF.

V is TRBV12-3 or TRBV12-4 and J is TRBJ1-4; D is ambiguous. This CDR3 region has 13 residues. Trimming pared 3 bases from V and 8 bases from J, leaving 10 bases between. The CDR3 region has the DNA TGTGCCAGCAGTTTCTGGGAGCGGGAAAAACTGTTTTTT. It encodes CASSFWEREKLFF.